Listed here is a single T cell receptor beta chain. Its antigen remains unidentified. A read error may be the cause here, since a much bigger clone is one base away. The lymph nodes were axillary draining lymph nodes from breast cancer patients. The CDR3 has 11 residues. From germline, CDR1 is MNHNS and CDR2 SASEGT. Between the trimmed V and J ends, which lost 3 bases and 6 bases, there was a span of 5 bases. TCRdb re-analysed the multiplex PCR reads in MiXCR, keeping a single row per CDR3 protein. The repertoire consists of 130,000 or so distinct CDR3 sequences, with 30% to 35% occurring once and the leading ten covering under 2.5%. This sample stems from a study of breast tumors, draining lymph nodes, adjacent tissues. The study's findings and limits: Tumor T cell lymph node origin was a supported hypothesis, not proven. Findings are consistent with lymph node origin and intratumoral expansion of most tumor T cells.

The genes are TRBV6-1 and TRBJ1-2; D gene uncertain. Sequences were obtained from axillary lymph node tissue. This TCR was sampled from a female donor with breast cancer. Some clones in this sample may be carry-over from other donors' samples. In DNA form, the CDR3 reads TGTGCCAGCAGTGAGCGGCATGGCTACACCTTC. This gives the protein CASSERHGYTF.